The 21 T cell receptor beta chains given below trace back to one sample, sequenced in a study of cytomegalovirus exposure and HLA in healthy donors (dated by TCRdb to between 2016 and 2019). To prepare the library, the immunoSEQ multiplex PCR assay was applied. The multiplex PCR relied on a mix of 60 forward primers for TCR Vbeta segments and 13 reverse primers for TCR Jbeta segments. TCRdb took over this immuneACCESS table, retaining in-frame rearrangements with V and J assigned. Such tables are incomplete; in checked studies, under half of the missing clones stem from an unresolved V gene, and the remainder is unexplained. This sample is represented by 100,000 to 150,000 clones; 81% of them were singletons. In total, the top ten clones hold under 2% of the sample. Sequencing was performed on PBMCs. Receptors were obtained from a man between 18 and 29 years old in good health and CMV-seronegative.

The table lists this clone with a few counts. The chain is built from TRBV2 and TRBJ1-5; 7 nucleotides align to TRBD1. Germline V gene lookup returns CDR1 SNHLY and CDR2 FYNNEI. Trimming took 4 bases from V and 0 from J; bases not matched to a gene: 9. The CDR3 sequence is 17 residues long. CDR3 coding DNA: TGTGCCAGCAGTGTAGGAGGGGGCTTCTCTAGCAATCAGCCCCAGCATTTT. Translation gives CASSVGGGFSSNQPQHF.

This clone was seen just once. This chain uses TRBV5-4 with TRBJ2-7; a weak D match, TRBD1 (7 bases). The V and J ends lost 7 bases and 6 bases respectively, with 17 bases between them. The germline CDR1 and CDR2 sequences are SGHNT and YYREEE (reference sequence). The CDR3 has 13 residues. CDR3 nucleotides: TGTGCCAGCGCAGGGGGGCCGGGCGGCGAGCAGTACTTC. Protein product: CASAGGPGGEQYF.

This clone was counted a few times. The chain is built from TRBV5-4 and TRBJ1-2; possible D gene TRBD1, 6 bases. The CDR3 is 14 amino acids. CDR1 SGHNT and CDR2 YYREEE come from the germline V gene (reference sequence). Trimming left V 4 bases short and J 11 bases short, with 21 bases between. CDR3 nucleotides: TGTGCCAGCAGCGCCGGGACGGGACAAGATGTTTACACCTTC. Protein product: CASSAGTGQDVYTF.

CDR3 region: CASSLRGLRQETQYF. The CDR3 DNA reads as TGTGCCAGCAGCTTGAGGGGGTTACGACAAGAGACCCAGTACTTC. The chain carries TRBV5-4 and TRBJ2-5, with D perhaps matching TRBD1 (6 bases). This CDR3 has 15 residues. The V end lost 1 base, the J end lost 2 bases, and 12 bases lay between the germline ends. Germline V gene sequence: CDR1 SGHNT, CDR2 YYREEE (reference sequence).

CDR3 loop: CASSDSGEATDTQYF. The CDR3 coding sequence is TGTGCCAGCAGTGACTCTGGGGAGGCCACAGATACGCAGTATTTT. The V gene is TRBV6-4, the J gene TRBJ2-3; the D gene is possibly TRBD2 (6 bases). Per the germline V gene, CDR1 is MRHNA and CDR2 is SNTAGT. The CDR3 is made up of 15 amino acids. V was trimmed by 0 bases and J by 2 bases, leaving 9 bases between them.

This rearrangement joins TRBV14 to TRBJ1-1; no reliable D call. Trimming left V 4 bases short and J 2 bases short, with 14 bases between. CDR3 size: 15 residues. Germline V gene data show CDR1 as SGHDN and CDR2 as FVKESK. In nucleotides, the CDR3 is TGTGCCAGCAGCCTCCGGACTGGACTCAACACTGAAGCTTTCTTT. This encodes CASSLRTGLNTEAFF.

V gene TRBV11-3 combines with J gene TRBJ2-5; TRBD1 aligns across 7 bases. The germline V gene encodes CDR1 SGHNT and CDR2 YENEEA. This CDR3 is built from 15 residues. Trimming at V came to 1 base and at J to 4 bases, leaving 6 bases not matched to a gene. In nucleotides, the CDR3 is TGTGCCAGCAGCTTAGGAGGGGGCATGGGAGAGACCCAGTACTTC. Residues: CASSLGGGMGETQYF.

This clone was observed a handful of times. The rearrangement joins TRBV11-3 to TRBJ2-7, with 9 bases aligning to TRBD1. The germline V gene encodes CDR1 SGHNT and CDR2 YENEEA. Trimming removed 5 bases from V and 4 bases from J; junction bases left unmatched: 12. The CDR3 contains 16 residues. The CDR3 DNA is TGTGCCAGCAGCCCAGGGACAGGGAAGACAGAATACGAGCAGTACTTC. It codes for CASSPGTGKTEYEQYF.

This clone was seen just once. The chain is built from TRBV7-3 and TRBJ2-2; D is perhaps TRBD1 (6 bases). From germline, CDR1 is SGHTA and CDR2 FQGTGA. The V gene lost 1 base and the J gene lost 6 bases, with 9 bases spanning the gap. This CDR3 region has 14 residues. The CDR3 sequence is CASSLIGGSGELFF. CDR3 in DNA: TGTGCCAGCAGCTTAATAGGGGGATCCGGGGAGCTGTTTTTT.

The chain combines TRBV5-1 with TRBJ2-1, with 13 bases aligning to TRBD2. Trimming at V came to 3 bases and at J to 4 bases, leaving 4 bases not matched to a gene. This CDR3 contains 16 residues. Germline V gene sequence: CDR1 SGHRS, CDR2 YFSETQ. CDR3 DNA sequence: TGCGCCAGCAGCTCGGGACTAGCGGGGACGTACAATGAGCAGTTCTTC. Its protein is CASSSGLAGTYNEQFF.

The chain couples TRBV5-4 to TRBJ2-3, with 8 positions matching TRBD2. The CDR3 is 15 residues long. The germline CDR1 and CDR2 sequences are SGHNT and YYREEE (reference sequence). The J segment lost 6 bases and the V segment lost 4 bases, leaving 10 bases of the junction unmatched. The CDR3 region has the DNA TGTGCCAGCAGCCCGGGAGGGGGGGGCCGCGATACGCAGTATTTT. Amino acids: CASSPGGGGRDTQYF.

The rearrangement joins TRBV7-6 to TRBJ2-3; maybe TRBD2 (6 bases). The CDR3 is made up of 15 amino acids. From germline, CDR1 is SGHVS and CDR2 FNYEAQ. With 1 base removed from V and 6 bases from J, the gap between germline ends came to 14 bases. The CDR3 reads CASSLEGLQSDTQYF. DNA for the CDR3: TGTGCCAGCAGCTTAGAGGGACTCCAGAGTGATACGCAGTATTTT.

The gene calls are TRBV7-2 and TRBJ1-1; maybe TRBD1 (6 bases). Germline CDR1 and CDR2: SGHTA and FQGNSA. The CDR3 runs to 12 residues. The V and J ends lost 2 bases and 11 bases respectively, with 12 bases between them. In DNA, the CDR3 is TGTGCCAGCAGCTTAAAAGGGGGTGGGGCTTTCTTT. Its protein product is CASSLKGGGAFF. The whole variable domain, remainder taken from reference TRBV7-2 and TRBJ1-1, is GAGVSQSPSNKVTEKGKDVELRCDPISGHTALYWYRQSLGQGLEFLIYFQGNSAPDKSGLPSDRFSAERTGGSVSTLTIQRTQQEDSAVYLCASSLKGGGAFFGQGTRLTVV.

J is TRBJ2-7 and V is TRBV7-8; 8 nucleotides align to TRBD2. The CDR3 loop spans 15 amino acids. After removal of 2 bases from V and 0 bases from J, the junction contained 3 bases not matched to a gene. Per the germline V gene, CDR1 is SGHVS and CDR2 is FQNEAQ. DNA of the CDR3: TGTGCCAGCAGCTTATTAGCGGGGTCCTCCTACGAGCAGTACTTC. This gives the protein CASSLLAGSSYEQYF.

As DNA, the CDR3 is TGTGCCAGCAGCGAGGTAGGACAGGCCTACAATGAGCAGTTCTTC. It encodes CASSEVGQAYNEQFF. This chain uses TRBV7-6 with TRBJ2-1; the match to TRBD1 covers 7 bases. Germline V CDR1 and CDR2: SGHVS, FNYEAQ. V lost 5 bases and J lost 2; bases outside the gene matches: 6. The CDR3 totals 15 residues.

The chain couples TRBV7-3 to TRBJ2-1, with a tentative D call TRBD1 (6 bases). The germline gives CDR1 SGHTA, CDR2 FQGTGA. The CDR3 length is 18 residues. V lost 5 bases, J lost 3 bases, and 23 bases lay in between. The CDR3 DNA follows: TGTGCCAGCAGCCCGAGAGGTCCAGGGGAAATCTTCTACAATGAGCAGTTCTTC. This codes for CASSPRGPGEIFYNEQFF.

The rearrangement uses TRBV27 and TRBJ1-2; 8 bases line up with TRBD1. Looked up from germline, CDR1 is MNHEY and CDR2 is SMNVEV (reference sequence). V shed 2 bases, J shed 8 bases, and the junction held 13 bases outside the gene matches. CDR3 size: 16 residues. This CDR3 is CASSLTTTGGREGYTF. CDR3 coding DNA: TGTGCCAGCAGTTTAACAACAACAGGGGGAAGGGAGGGCTACACCTTC.

Only one count was recorded for this clone. J is TRBJ1-1 and V is TRBV28; no reliable D call. CDR3 length: 13 residues. V was clipped by 6 bases and J by 6 bases, with 14 bases between them. The germline gives CDR1 MDHEN, CDR2 SYDVKM. The CDR3 DNA reads as TGTGCCAGCAGCCGCCACTCTTCGGCTGAAGCTTTCTTT. It yields the protein CASSRHSSAEAFF.

The V gene is TRBV7-7, the J gene TRBJ2-1, with TRBD1 matching 8 bases. The junction had 8 bases not matched to a gene; V was cut back by 8 bases and J by 8 bases. The germline V gene encodes CDR1 SSHAT and CDR2 FNYEAQ (reference sequence). The CDR3 is 13 residues long. The CDR3, as DNA: TGTGCCAGCTCCAGGGGGCGGGTGGATGAGCAGTTCTTC. Translation gives CASSRGRVDEQFF. The full variable domain, rest sourced from reference TRBV7-7 and TRBJ2-1, is GAGVSQSPRYKVTKRGQDVTLRCDPISSHATLYWYQQALGQGPEFLTYFNYEAQPDKSGLPSDRFSAERPEGSISTLTIQRTEQRDSAMYRCASSRGRVDEQFFGPGTRLTVL.

This chain uses TRBV18 with TRBJ1-1; 9 bases match TRBD1. CDR3 size: 15 residues. The V segment lost 3 bases and the J segment 2 bases; nucleotides outside the gene matches: 4. Germline V gene lookup returns CDR1 KGHSH and CDR2 LQKENI. The CDR3 nucleotides read TGTGCCAGCTCACCCTGGGACAGGGCAAACACTGAAGCTTTCTTT. Protein product: CASSPWDRANTEAFF.

The gene calls are TRBV10-1 and TRBJ2-1; 12 bases agree with TRBD1. This CDR3 spans 14 amino acids. CDR1 is WNHNN and CDR2 is SYGVQD in the germline V gene (reference sequence). Losses at the gene ends were 5 bases for V and 6 bases for J; bases not matched to a gene: 2. The CDR3: CASSRDRGLNEQFF. The CDR3 DNA follows: TGCGCCAGCAGTAGGGACAGGGGGCTCAATGAGCAGTTCTTC.